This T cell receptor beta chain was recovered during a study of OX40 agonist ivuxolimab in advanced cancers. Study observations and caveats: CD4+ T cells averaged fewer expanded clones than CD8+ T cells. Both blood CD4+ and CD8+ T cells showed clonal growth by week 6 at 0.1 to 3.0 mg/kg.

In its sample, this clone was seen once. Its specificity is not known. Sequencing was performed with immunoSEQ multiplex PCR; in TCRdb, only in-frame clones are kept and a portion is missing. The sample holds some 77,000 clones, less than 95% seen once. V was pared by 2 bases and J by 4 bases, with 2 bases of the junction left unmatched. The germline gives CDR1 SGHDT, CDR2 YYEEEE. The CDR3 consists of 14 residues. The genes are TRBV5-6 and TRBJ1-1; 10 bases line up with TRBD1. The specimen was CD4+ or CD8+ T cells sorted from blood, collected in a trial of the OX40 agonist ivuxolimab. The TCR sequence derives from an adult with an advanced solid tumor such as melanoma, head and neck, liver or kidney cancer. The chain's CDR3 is CASSFGDRGTEAFF. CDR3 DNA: TGTGCCAGCAGCTTCGGGGACAGGGGCACTGAAGCTTTCTTT.